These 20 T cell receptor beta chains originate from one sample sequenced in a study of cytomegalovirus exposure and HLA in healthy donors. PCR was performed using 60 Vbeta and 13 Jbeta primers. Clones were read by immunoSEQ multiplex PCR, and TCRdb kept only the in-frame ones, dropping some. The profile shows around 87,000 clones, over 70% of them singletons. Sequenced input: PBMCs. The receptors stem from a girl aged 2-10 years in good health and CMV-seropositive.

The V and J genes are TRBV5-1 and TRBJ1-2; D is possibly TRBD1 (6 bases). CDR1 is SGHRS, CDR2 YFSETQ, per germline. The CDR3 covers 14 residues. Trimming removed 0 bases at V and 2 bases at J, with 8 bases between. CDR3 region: CASSLATGNYGYTF. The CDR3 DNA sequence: TGCGCCAGCAGCTTGGCGACAGGCAACTATGGCTACACCTTC.

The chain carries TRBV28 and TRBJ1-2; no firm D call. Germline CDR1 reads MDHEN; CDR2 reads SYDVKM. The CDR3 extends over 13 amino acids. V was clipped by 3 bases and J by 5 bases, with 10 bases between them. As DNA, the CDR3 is TGTGCCAGCAGTTTGGAACAGTTGTATGGCTACACCTTC. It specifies CASSLEQLYGYTF.

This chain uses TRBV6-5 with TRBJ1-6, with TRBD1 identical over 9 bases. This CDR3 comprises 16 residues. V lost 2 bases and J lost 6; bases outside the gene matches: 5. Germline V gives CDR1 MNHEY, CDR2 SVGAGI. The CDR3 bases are TGTGCCAGCAGTTACGTGCCGGGACAGGGTAATTCACCCCTCCACTTT. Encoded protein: CASSYVPGQGNSPLHF.

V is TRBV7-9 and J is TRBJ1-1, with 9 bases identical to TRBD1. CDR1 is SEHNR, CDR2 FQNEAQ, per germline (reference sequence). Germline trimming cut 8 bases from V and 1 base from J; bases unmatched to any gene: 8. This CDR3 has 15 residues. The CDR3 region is CASATGGAPNTEAFF. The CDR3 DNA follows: TGTGCCAGCGCTACAGGGGGCGCGCCGAACACTGAAGCTTTCTTT.

The CDR3 DNA is TGCGCCAGCAGCTTGGCGGGTGCGACTGAAGCTTTCTTT. This encodes CASSLAGATEAFF. This chain uses TRBV5-1 with TRBJ1-1; no clear D. Germline V gives CDR1 SGHRS, CDR2 YFSETQ. The CDR3 totals 13 residues. Trimming cost V 0 bases and J 5 bases, with 8 bases left between them.

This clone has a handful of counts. The CDR3 protein is CASSLVTGGLSDEQFF. The CDR3 region has the DNA TGTGCCAGCAGCTTAGTGACGGGAGGGCTCTCAGATGAGCAGTTCTTC. The chain carries TRBV7-9 and TRBJ2-1; TRBD2 matches 8 bases. J lost 8 bases, V lost 1 base, and 10 bases had no gene match. The germline CDR1 and CDR2 sequences are SEHNR and FQNEAQ (reference sequence). The CDR3 runs 16 residues.

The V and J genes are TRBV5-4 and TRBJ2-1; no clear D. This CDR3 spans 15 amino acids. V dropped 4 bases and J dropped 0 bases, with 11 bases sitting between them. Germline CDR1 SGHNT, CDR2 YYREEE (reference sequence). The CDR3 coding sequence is TGTGCCAGCAGCCCGGGTCGAGGCTCCTACAATGAGCAGTTCTTC. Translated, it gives CASSPGRGSYNEQFF.

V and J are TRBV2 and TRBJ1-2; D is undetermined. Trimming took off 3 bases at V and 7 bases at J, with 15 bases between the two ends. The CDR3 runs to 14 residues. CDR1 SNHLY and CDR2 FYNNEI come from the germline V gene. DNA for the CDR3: TGTGCCAGCAGTGAGGAGTTGGCAATTAGTGGCTACACCTTC. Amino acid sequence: CASSEELAISGYTF.

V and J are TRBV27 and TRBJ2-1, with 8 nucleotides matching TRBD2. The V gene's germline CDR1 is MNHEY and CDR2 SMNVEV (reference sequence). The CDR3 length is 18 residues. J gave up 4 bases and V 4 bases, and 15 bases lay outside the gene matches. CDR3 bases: TGTGCCAGCAGTTCCCAGACTAGCGTGAAGGGATTATACAATGAGCAGTTCTTC. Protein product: CASSSQTSVKGLYNEQFF.

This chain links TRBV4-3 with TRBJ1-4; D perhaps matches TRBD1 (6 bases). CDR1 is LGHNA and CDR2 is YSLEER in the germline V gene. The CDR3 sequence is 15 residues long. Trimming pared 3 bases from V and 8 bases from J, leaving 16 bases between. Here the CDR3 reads CASSHWGGQEEKLFF. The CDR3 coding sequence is TGCGCCAGCAGCCACTGGGGGGGGCAGGAGGAAAAACTGTTTTTT.

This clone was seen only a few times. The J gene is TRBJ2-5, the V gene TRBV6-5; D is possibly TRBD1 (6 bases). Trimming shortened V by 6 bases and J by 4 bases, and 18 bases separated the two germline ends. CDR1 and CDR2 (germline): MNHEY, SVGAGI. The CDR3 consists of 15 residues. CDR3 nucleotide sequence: TGTGCCAGCAGCCCCACAGGGAAGAGTAGAGAGACCCAGTACTTC. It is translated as CASSPTGKSRETQYF.

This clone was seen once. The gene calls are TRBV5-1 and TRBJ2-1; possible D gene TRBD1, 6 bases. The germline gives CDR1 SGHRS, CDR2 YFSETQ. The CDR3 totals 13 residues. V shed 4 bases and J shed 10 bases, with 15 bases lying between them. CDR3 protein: CASSEQGTGEQFF. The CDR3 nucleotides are TGCGCCAGCAGCGAACAGGGAACAGGGGAGCAGTTCTTC.

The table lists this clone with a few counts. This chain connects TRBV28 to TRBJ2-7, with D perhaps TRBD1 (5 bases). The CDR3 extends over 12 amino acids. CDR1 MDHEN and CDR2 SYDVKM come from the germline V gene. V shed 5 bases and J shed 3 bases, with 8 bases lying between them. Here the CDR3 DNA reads TGTGCCAGCAGTCGACAGTACTACGAGCAGTACTTC. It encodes CASSRQYYEQYF.

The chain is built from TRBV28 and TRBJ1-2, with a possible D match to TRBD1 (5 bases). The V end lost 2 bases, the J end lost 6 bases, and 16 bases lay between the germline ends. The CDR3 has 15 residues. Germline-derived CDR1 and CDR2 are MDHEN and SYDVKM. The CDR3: CASSLKGNWVDGYTF. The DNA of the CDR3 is TGTGCCAGCAGTTTAAAGGGGAATTGGGTAGATGGCTACACCTTC.

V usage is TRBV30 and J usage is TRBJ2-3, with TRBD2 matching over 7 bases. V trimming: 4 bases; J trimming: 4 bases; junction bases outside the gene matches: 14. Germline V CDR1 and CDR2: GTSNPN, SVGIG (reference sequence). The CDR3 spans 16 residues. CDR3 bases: TGTGCCTGGATCCGACTAGCCTCAAGATCGCCAGATACGCAGTATTTT. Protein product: CAWIRLASRSPDTQYF.

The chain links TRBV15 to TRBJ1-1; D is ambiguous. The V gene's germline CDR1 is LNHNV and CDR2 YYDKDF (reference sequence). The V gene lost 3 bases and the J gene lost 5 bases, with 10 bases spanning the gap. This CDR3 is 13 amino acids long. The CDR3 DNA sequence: TGTGCCACCAGCAGGGGCCGAGCAACTGAAGCTTTCTTT. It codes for CATSRGRATEAFF.

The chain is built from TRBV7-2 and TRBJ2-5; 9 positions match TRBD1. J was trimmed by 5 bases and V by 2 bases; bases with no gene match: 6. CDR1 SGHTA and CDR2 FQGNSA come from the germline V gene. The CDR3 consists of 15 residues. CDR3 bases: TGTGCCAGCAGCTTACTACAGGGGGCGCGGGAGACCCAGTACTTC. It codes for CASSLLQGARETQYF. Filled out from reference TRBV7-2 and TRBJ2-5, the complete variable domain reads GAGVSQSPSNKVTEKGKDVELRCDPISGHTALYWYRQSLGQGLEFLIYFQGNSAPDKSGLPSDRFSAERTGGSVSTLTIQRTQQEDSAVYLCASSLLQGARETQYFGPGTRLLVL.

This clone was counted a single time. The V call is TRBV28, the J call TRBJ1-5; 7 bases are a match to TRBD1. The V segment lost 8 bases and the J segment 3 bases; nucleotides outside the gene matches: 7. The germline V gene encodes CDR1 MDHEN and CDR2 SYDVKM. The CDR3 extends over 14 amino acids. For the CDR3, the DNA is TGTGCCAGCGCCCCGGGACAGTTCAATCAGCCCCAGCATTTT. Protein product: CASAPGQFNQPQHF. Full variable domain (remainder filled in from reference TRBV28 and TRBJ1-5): DVKVTQSSRYLVKRTGEKVFLECVQDMDHENMFWYRQDPGLGLRLIYFSYDVKMKEKGDIPEGYSVSREKKERFSLILESASTNQTSMYLCASAPGQFNQPQHFGDGTRLSIL.

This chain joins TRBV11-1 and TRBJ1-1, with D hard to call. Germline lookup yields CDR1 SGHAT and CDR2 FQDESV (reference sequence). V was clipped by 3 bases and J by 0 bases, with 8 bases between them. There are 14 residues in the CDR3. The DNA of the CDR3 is TGTGCCAGCAGCTTGATCACAATGAACACTGAAGCTTTCTTT. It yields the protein CASSLITMNTEAFF.

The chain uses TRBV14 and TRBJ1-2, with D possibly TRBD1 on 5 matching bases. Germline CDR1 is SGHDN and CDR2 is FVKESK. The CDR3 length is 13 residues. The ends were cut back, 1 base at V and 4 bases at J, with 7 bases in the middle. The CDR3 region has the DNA TGTGCCAGCAGCCAAGTAGGGGCCTATGGCTACACCTTC. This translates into CASSQVGAYGYTF.